What follows is one T cell receptor beta chain and its context. The data belong to a study of regulatory T cells in long-lasting Graves disease. Background on the study: Patients with new Graves' disease had used antithyroid drugs below 3 months.

Both iRepertoire HTBI primers and Arm-PCR of CDR3 regions were used to build the TCR beta libraries. Using its own MiXCR run on the multiplex PCR reads, TCRdb lists one record per CDR3 protein. This sample has hundreds of thousands of distinct CDR3 sequences, with over 15% found just once. Noted time point: newly diagnosed GD, antithyroid drugs for less than 3 months. RNA extracted from PBMCs served as the sequencing template. The V end lost 4 bases, the J end lost 8 bases, and 12 bases lay between the germline ends. Per the germline V gene, CDR1 is DFQATT and CDR2 is SNEGSKA (reference sequence). CDR3 size: 11 residues. These same records also appear under a second study, on T cells in Graves' hyperthyroidism and ophthalmopathy.

This TCR was recovered from a man in his forties or fifties with Graves disease. The genes are TRBV20-1 and TRBJ2-7, with D perhaps TRBD1 (5 bases). The specimen was peripheral blood mononuclear cells (PBMCs), collected at new diagnosis, from a patient treated with antithyroid drugs. The CDR3 DNA sequence: TGCAGTGCTACCCTAGGGGTCCAGCAGTACTTC. Translating gives CSATLGVQQYF.